This T cell receptor (beta chain) was profiled in a study of T cells in Graves' hyperthyroidism and ophthalmopathy. Authors of the study amplified TCR beta CDR3 regions from RNA transcripts. A set of HTBI primers served as the primers for a first-round RT-PCR of the TCR CDR3. One entry per CDR3 protein results from TCRdb running MiXCR on the multiplex PCR reads. The top ten clones hold approximately 33% of a sample with about 350,000 distinct CDR3 sequences, roughly 17% of them seen once. As regards this clonotype: Its matching antigen is unknown.

The V gene lost 5 bases and the J gene lost 3 bases, with 8 bases spanning the gap. There are 13 residues in the CDR3. General observations from the study: Ophthalmopathy got predicted by the model a median roughly 6.1 months before its onset.

The chain employs TRBV12-3 or TRBV12-4 and TRBJ2-1; D uncertain. This clonotype was sampled from a woman in her twenties or thirties with Graves' hyperthyroidism that later progressed to Graves' ophthalmopathy. Sequencing used blood. CDR3 DNA: TGTGCCAGCAGTACCGGAAACTACAATGAGCAGTTCTTC. It specifies CASSTGNYNEQFF.